This T cell receptor (beta chain) appears in the sequencing data of a study of blood T cell repertoires in COVID-19. Background on the study: Acute-phase and convalescent COVID-19 samples originated in the United States, Italy and Spain. Sources were T cells, B-cell-depleted T cells, or PBMCs; the material itself was cDNA or gDNA.

The authors' processing: Estimated nucleated cell counts came from reference gene primer amplification. This table comes from immunoSEQ multiplex PCR, and its TCRdb copy is limited to in-frame clones, with some not included. V and J calls and clone size come straight from that table; D and trimming were deduced from the DNA. The sample holds approximately 200,000 clones, roughly 83% seen once. Cohort 3 recovered donors had two negative PCRs, clearance, or symptom resolution. Germline V gene sequence: CDR1 KGHSH, CDR2 LQKENI. Trimming took off 2 bases at V and 0 bases at J, with 8 bases between the two ends. The CDR3 contains 15 residues.

The receptor comes from a woman aged 25 to 39 who had recovered from COVID-19. The genes are TRBV18 and TRBJ1-3, with D perhaps TRBD1 (6 bases). Sequenced: PBMCs or T cells enriched from blood (not recorded which). CDR3 in amino acids: CASSPGQISGNTIYF. The CDR3 DNA follows: TGTGCCAGCTCACCAGGACAGATCTCTGGAAACACCATATATTTT.